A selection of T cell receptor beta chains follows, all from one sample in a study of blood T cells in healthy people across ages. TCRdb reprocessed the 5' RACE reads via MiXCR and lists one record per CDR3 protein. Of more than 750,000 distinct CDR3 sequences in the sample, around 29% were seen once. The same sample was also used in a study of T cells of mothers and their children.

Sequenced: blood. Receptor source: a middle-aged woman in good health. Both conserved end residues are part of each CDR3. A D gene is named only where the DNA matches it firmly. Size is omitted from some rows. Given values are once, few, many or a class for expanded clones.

CSVAGITYNEQFF	TGCAGCGTTGCCGGCATTACCTACAATGAGCAGTTCTTC	NA	NA	TRBJ2-1	TRBV29-1
CASSQVYSGGAQLPPDTQYF	TGTGCCAGCAGCCAAGTTTACAGCGGGGGGGCCCAACTACCCCCAGATACGCAGTATTTT	TRBD2	NA	TRBJ2-3	TRBV3-1
CASSLGDRGLYEQYF	TGTGCCAGCAGCTTGGGGGACAGGGGGCTCTACGAGCAGTACTTC	TRBD1	many	TRBJ2-7	TRBV5-4
CASNPPNYYGYTF	TGTGCCAGCAACCCCCCGAACTACTATGGCTACACCTTC	NA	NA	TRBJ1-2	TRBV12-3/TRBV12-4
CASSPGWGEKLFF	TGTGCCAGCAGCCCAGGTTGGGGTGAAAAACTGTTTTTT	NA	NA	TRBJ1-4	TRBV28
CASSFIGLEHEQFF	TGTGCCAGTAGTTTTATAGGGCTTGAGCATGAGCAGTTCTTC	NA	NA	TRBJ2-1	TRBV19
CASTLGGFNTEAFF	TGTGCCAGCACCCTTGGGGGGTTTAACACTGAAGCTTTCTTT	NA	NA	TRBJ1-1	TRBV28
CASSIAGVYNEQFF	TGTGCCAGCAGTATAGCGGGAGTCTACAATGAGCAGTTCTTC	TRBD2	once	TRBJ2-1	TRBV12-3/TRBV12-4
CASSLATGVIEAFF	TGTGCCAGCAGTTTAGCGACAGGGGTGATTGAAGCTTTCTTT	TRBD1	NA	TRBJ1-1	TRBV27
CSGYRGGTEAFF	TGCAGCGGCTACAGGGGGGGGACTGAAGCTTTCTTT	TRBD1	many	TRBJ1-1	TRBV29-1
CASSLDGAAVGEQYF	TGCGCCAGCAGCTTGGACGGGGCCGCAGTGGGGGAGCAGTACTTC	NA	few	TRBJ2-7	TRBV5-1
CASSALAGGRDKQYF	TGTGCCAGCAGCGCACTAGCGGGGGGGCGCGATAAGCAGTACTTC	TRBD2	NA	TRBJ2-7	TRBV9
CSVGQKETQYF	TGCAGCGTTGGACAGAAAGAGACCCAGTACTTC	NA	NA	TRBJ2-5	TRBV29-1
CSVADGTYEQYF	TGCAGCGTTGCCGACGGAACCTACGAGCAGTACTTC	NA	many	TRBJ2-7	TRBV29-1
CASSLGGGSGQPQHF	TGTGCCAGCAGCTTAGGCGGGGGGTCGGGTCAGCCCCAGCATTTT	NA	NA	TRBJ1-5	TRBV7-8
CASRILRSGQPQHF	TGTGCCAGCAGAATCCTCCGGTCGGGTCAGCCCCAGCATTTT	NA	few	TRBJ1-5	TRBV2
CASSRTGSNSPLHF	TGTGCCAGCAGTAGGACAGGGTCTAATTCACCCCTCCACTTT	TRBD1	few	TRBJ1-6	TRBV25-1
CASSEVGTGSYEQYF	TGTGCCAGCAGTGAAGTCGGGACAGGCTCCTACGAGCAGTACTTC	TRBD1	many	TRBJ2-7	TRBV6-1
CSVKQSLLYEQYF	TGCAGCGTCAAACAGTCCCTCCTTTACGAGCAGTACTTC	NA	many	TRBJ2-7	TRBV29-1
CASSLGRREQYF	TGCGCCAGCAGCTTGGGACGGCGCGAGCAGTACTTC	NA	few	TRBJ2-7	TRBV5-1
CASSQDWGEQYF	TGTGCCAGCAGTCAGGACTGGGGCGAGCAGTACTTC	NA	few	TRBJ2-7	TRBV7-2
CASSPSGGASEAFF	TGTGCCAGCAGCCCAAGCGGGGGGGCGAGTGAAGCTTTCTTT	NA	NA	TRBJ1-1	TRBV7-6
CASSRSGDLATDTQYF	TGTGCCAGCAGCCGCAGTGGGGATTTAGCGACAGATACGCAGTATTTT	NA	few	TRBJ2-3	TRBV7-3
CASSFRQASSNQPQHF	TGTGCCAGCAGTTTCAGACAGGCGTCTAGCAATCAGCCCCAGCATTTT	NA	NA	TRBJ1-5	TRBV5-6
CASSLGRDYRLEQYF	TGTGCCAGCAGCTTAGGGAGGGACTACCGTTTAGAGCAGTACTTC	TRBD2	NA	TRBJ2-7	TRBV7-2
CATSDLTSGGYNEQFF	TGTGCCACCAGTGATTTGACTAGCGGGGGGTACAATGAGCAGTTCTTC	TRBD2	few	TRBJ2-1	TRBV24-1
CASSWQGDNSPLHF	TGTGCCAGCAGTTGGCAGGGAGATAATTCACCCCTCCACTTT	NA	NA	TRBJ1-6	TRBV6-5
CASSRGDSNQPQHF	TGTGCCAGCAGCCGTGGGGATAGCAATCAGCCCCAGCATTTT	NA	few	TRBJ1-5	TRBV3-1
CASSLQGRANVRTF	TGTGCCAGCAGTTTACAGGGGAGGGCCAACGTCCGGACTTTC	NA	NA	TRBJ2-6	TRBV12-3/TRBV12-4
CASSSRQAGSYEQYF	TGTGCCAGCTCATCCCGACAGGCGGGGTCCTACGAGCAGTACTTC	NA	few	TRBJ2-7	TRBV18
CSVDGLAGGQYNEQFF	TGCAGCGTTGACGGACTAGCGGGGGGGCAGTACAATGAGCAGTTCTTC	TRBD2	NA	TRBJ2-1	TRBV29-1
CAISEGKDTEAFF	TGTGCCATCAGTGAGGGGAAAGACACTGAAGCTTTCTTT	NA	few	TRBJ1-1	TRBV10-3
CASSLAPRDSRNYGYTF	TGTGCCAGCAGCTTGGCCCCCCGGGACAGTCGTAACTATGGCTACACCTTC	TRBD1	NA	TRBJ1-2	TRBV5-5
CSARDQRGGNTIYF	TGCAGTGCTAGAGATCAGAGGGGAGGAAACACCATATATTTT	NA	NA	TRBJ1-3	TRBV20-1
CASSLRGALEYEQYF	TGTGCCAGCAGCTTACGGGGGGCCCTCGAGTACGAGCAGTACTTC	NA	NA	TRBJ2-7	TRBV7-9
CASSWGQGARTEAFF	TGTGCCAGCAGCTGGGGACAGGGGGCGCGGACTGAAGCTTTCTTT	TRBD1	NA	TRBJ1-1	TRBV5-5
CASSSLSCEQYF	TGTGCCAGCAGCTCCCTCTCCTGCGAGCAGTACTTC	NA	few	TRBJ2-7	TRBV7-9